This T cell receptor beta chain was found in a study of metastatic and nonmetastatic thyroid tumors. The wider study: The comparison covered peripheral blood and tumor or nodule tissue in malignant and benign thyroid patients. Study-wide points: A significant increase in TCR beta diversity was reportedly seen in malignant thyroid tumors relative to benign nodules, in blood and tumor.

Per the authors' pipeline: Clinicopathological groups differed in CDR3, with these differences serving to build a distant-metastasis classifier for papillary thyroid cancer. Using MiXCR, TCRdb reanalyzed the PCR reads. It is TCRdb's table, rather than the study itself, that gives the V and J calls and clone size. The table lists nearly 35,000 clones, roughly a sixth of them singletons. This clone appeared many times. Its cognate antigen is unknown. Germline trimming cut 0 bases from V and 0 bases from J; bases unmatched to any gene: 2. This CDR3 contains 15 residues. Germline lookup yields CDR1 SGDLS and CDR2 YYNGEE. Prior to thyroid surgery, none of the patients had received any treatment.

The sequencing input was blood. This receptor was obtained from a female donor with papillary thyroid cancer or a benign thyroid nodule (not recorded which). Some clones in this sample may be carry-over from other donors' samples. V is TRBV9 and J is TRBJ1-1, with 7 nucleotides matching TRBD1. CDR3 nucleotides: TGTGCCAGCAGCGTAGGACAGGGATTGAACACTGAAGCTTTCTTT. Amino acid sequence: CASSVGQGLNTEAFF.